The 9 T cell receptor beta chains given below trace back to one sample, sequenced in a study of T-cell memory formation after mild COVID-19. TCRdb re-derived calls from the 5' RACE reads in MiXCR, one entry per CDR3 protein. Of 350,000 to 500,000 distinct CDR3 sequences detected, around 19% appear once; the ten largest clones hold 7.5% to 9.5%. The sample consisted of PBMCs or a T cell subset sorted from them (not recorded which). These receptors all stem from an adult woman who had mild COVID-19 (a few samples of this study predate the infection). Cell type and time point are not known.

J is TRBJ2-5 and V is TRBV5-1; 9 positions agree with TRBD1. The V segment lost 4 bases and the J segment 5 bases; nucleotides outside the gene matches: 9. The CDR3 runs to 15 residues. The V gene's germline CDR1 is SGHRS and CDR2 YFSETQ. CDR3 sequence: CASSKGTGTGETQYF. The CDR3 region has the DNA TGCGCCAGCAGCAAGGGGACAGGGACAGGGGAGACCCAGTACTTC.

The gene calls are TRBV9 and TRBJ1-1; D remains unclear. V was trimmed by 6 bases and J by 0 bases, leaving 21 bases between them. Germline CDR1 SGDLS, CDR2 YYNGEE. This CDR3 is built from 17 residues. In DNA, the CDR3 is TGTGCCAGCACCGGAGAAAAGAGAGGAGAGTTGAACACTGAAGCTTTCTTT. The encoded protein is CASTGEKRGELNTEAFF. Variable domain in full (rest from reference TRBV9 and TRBJ1-1): DSGVTQTPKHLITATGQRVTLRCSPRSGDLSVYWYQQSLDQGLQFLIQYYNGEERAKGNILERFSAQQFPDLHSELNLSSLELGDSALYFCASTGEKRGELNTEAFFGQGTRLTVV.

This CDR3 is CSARTANQPQHF. DNA of the CDR3: TGCAGTGCTAGGACTGCTAATCAGCCCCAGCATTTT. The genes are TRBV20-1 and TRBJ1-5; D remains unclear. This CDR3 is built from 12 residues. Trimming removed 3 bases from V and 4 bases from J, with 7 bases in between. The germline gives CDR1 DFQATT, CDR2 SNEGSKA (reference sequence).

The V and J genes are TRBV9 and TRBJ2-5; 7 bases fit TRBD1. Germline V gives CDR1 SGDLS, CDR2 YYNGEE. V shed 5 bases and J 2 bases; nucleotides not matched to a gene: 6. This CDR3 comprises 14 residues. CDR3 residues: CASSTGTVQETQYF. In DNA, the CDR3 is TGTGCCAGCAGTACTGGGACAGTACAAGAGACCCAGTACTTC.

The chain combines TRBV7-9 with TRBJ2-2; D possibly uses TRBD1 or TRBD2 (6 bases each). Between the trimmed V and J ends, which lost 7 bases and 6 bases, there was a span of 15 bases. This CDR3 region has 14 residues. In germline, CDR1 is SEHNR, CDR2 FQNEAQ (reference sequence). In nucleotides, the CDR3 is TGTGCCAGCACTCGGACGGAGGGGGCCGGGGAGCTGTTTTTT. Its translation is CASTRTEGAGELFF.

V usage is TRBV7-2 and J usage is TRBJ1-1, with D possibly TRBD1 on 6 matching bases. Trimming left V 5 bases short and J 0 bases short, with 13 bases between. Germline CDR1 reads SGHTA; CDR2 reads FQGNSA. CDR3 length equals 15 residues. Here the CDR3 DNA reads TGTGCCAGCAGCCTCAACAGGGCGTTGAACACTGAAGCTTTCTTT. Its protein is CASSLNRALNTEAFF.

This clonotype was observed a handful of times. The V and J genes are TRBV4-1 and TRBJ2-3, with D possibly TRBD2 on 6 matching bases. The CDR3 runs 15 residues. V lost 4 bases and J lost 0, with 11 bases in between. Germline CDR1 reads MGHRA; CDR2 reads YSYEKL. The CDR3 is CASSPSGHSTDTQYF. The CDR3 DNA sequence: TGCGCCAGCAGCCCCAGCGGGCACAGCACAGATACGCAGTATTTT.

This clonotype was detected only a few times. The chain has TRBV7-6 and TRBJ2-7; the D gene is possibly TRBD1 (5 bases). Trimming removed 3 bases at V and 6 bases at J, with 12 bases between. Germline V CDR1 and CDR2: SGHVS, FNYEAQ. The CDR3 sequence is 13 residues long. The CDR3 loop is CASSLQTDVEQYF. The CDR3, as DNA: TGTGCCAGCAGCTTGCAGACAGACGTCGAGCAGTACTTC.

This clonotype was counted between two and nine times. The V call is TRBV13, the J call TRBJ2-7, with 10 bases aligning to TRBD2. The ends lost 4 bases at V and 0 bases at J; junction bases unmatched: 12. CDR3 length equals 18 residues. Germline loops: CDR1 PRHDT, CDR2 FYEKMQ (reference sequence). The CDR3 here is CASSSPVTSGKSSYEQYF. For the CDR3, the DNA is TGTGCCAGCAGCTCGCCGGTTACTAGCGGGAAGAGCTCCTACGAGCAGTACTTC.